This T cell receptor beta chain comes out of a study of cytotoxic CD8 clonotypes in ibrutinib-treated CLL. As for the study in general: Among responders, some 25 were partial and 2 complete; after median roughly 65 months, around 14 stayed remitted and approximately 12 progressed. General study results and limits: At baseline, clonality was higher than in age-matched healthy donors and correlated with CD8+ counts. Sustained-remission patients were sampled at one set of times and progressing patients at different ones.

A 1 in 200,000 to 1 in 1 million T cell depth was the sequencing target. Produced via immunoSEQ multiplex PCR; TCRdb's table is partial and in-frame only. This sample has 300,000 to 400,000 clones, with 67% found just once. Germline CDR1 reads SGHVS; CDR2 reads FNYEAQ. V was clipped by 3 bases and J by 7 bases, with 6 bases between them. CDR3 length: 12 residues. Note on this clone: As yet, its antigen is unknown.

The specimen comprised PBMCs, sampled after 36 months of ibrutinib treatment. The chain is built from TRBV7-6 and TRBJ2-2, with D unresolved. The receptor was derived from a human donor with chronic lymphocytic leukemia. The CDR3 region has the DNA TGTGCCAGCAGCTTCTCCCTCGGGGAGCTGTTTTTT. Amino acids: CASSFSLGELFF.